This is a list of T cell receptor beta chains from one sample in a study of Ad26.COV2.S vaccination and SARS-CoV-2 variants. The repertoire was sequenced with immunoSEQ multiplex PCR; TCRdb's copy has only in-frame clones and lacks some. The profile shows about 320,000 clones, roughly 86% of them singletons. The starting material was peripheral blood, obtained in a trial of Ad26.COV2.S vaccine versus placebo. All receptors derive from a person between 18 and 65 years old who received the Ad26.COV2.S COVID-19 vaccine or a placebo. Each CDR3 is given without its conserved first and last residue. Each record gives: V gene, CDR3 protein.

TRBV5-1,ASSPTRATNEKLF
TRBV13,ASSATGNTGELF
TRBV13,ASSFRGRSYEQY
TRBV5-6,ASSLRLAGSTDTQY
TRBV5-6,ASGNRDFHYGYT
TRBV7-7,ASSLGTSQGNEQF
TRBV5-1,ASSQLSRTRAGATYEQY
TRBV4-2,ASSQEGTGKEETQY
TRBV4-3,ASSQYRSSRDEKLF
TRBV21-1,ASSTFWAGPRTQY
TRBV18,ASSPISWTSGGQETQY
TRBV5-5,ASTKGQGVWETQY
TRBV7-2,ASSLGSGRSNEQF
TRBV18,ASSPPDGGNTEAF
TRBV6-2/TRBV6-3,ASSPHLTGGRRTEAF
TRBV9,ASSAGGQVNSPLH